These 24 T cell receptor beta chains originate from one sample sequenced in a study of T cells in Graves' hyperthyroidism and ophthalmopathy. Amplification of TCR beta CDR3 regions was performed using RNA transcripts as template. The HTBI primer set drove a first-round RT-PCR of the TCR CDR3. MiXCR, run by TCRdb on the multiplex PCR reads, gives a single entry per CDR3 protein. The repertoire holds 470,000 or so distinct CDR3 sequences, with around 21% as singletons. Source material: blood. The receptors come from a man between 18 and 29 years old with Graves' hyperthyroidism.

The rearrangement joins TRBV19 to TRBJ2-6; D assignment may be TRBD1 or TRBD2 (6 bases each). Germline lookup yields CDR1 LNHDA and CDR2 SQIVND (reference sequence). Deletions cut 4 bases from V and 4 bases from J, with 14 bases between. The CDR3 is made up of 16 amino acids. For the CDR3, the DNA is TGTGCCAGTAGTACGCGAGGGGGGTCCGGGGCCAACGTCCTGACTTTC. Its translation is CASSTRGGSGANVLTF.

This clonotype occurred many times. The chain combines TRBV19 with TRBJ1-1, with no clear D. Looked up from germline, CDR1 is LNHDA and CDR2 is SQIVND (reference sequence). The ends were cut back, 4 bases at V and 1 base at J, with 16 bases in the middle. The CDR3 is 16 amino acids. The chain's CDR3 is CASSTRLKGPNTEAFF. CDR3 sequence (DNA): TGTGCCAGTAGTACGCGGCTTAAGGGTCCGAACACTGAAGCTTTCTTT.

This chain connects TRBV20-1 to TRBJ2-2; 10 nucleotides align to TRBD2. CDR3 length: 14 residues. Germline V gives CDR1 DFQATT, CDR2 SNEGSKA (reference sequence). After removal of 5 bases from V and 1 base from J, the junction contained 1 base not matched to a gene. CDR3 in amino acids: CSARLAGNTGELFF. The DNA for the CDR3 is TGCAGTGCTCGACTAGCGGGGAACACCGGGGAGCTGTTTTTT.

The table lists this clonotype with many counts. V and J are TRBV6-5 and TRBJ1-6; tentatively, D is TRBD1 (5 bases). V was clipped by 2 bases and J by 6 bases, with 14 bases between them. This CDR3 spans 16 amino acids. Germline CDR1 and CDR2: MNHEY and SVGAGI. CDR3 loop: CASSYGAEGFNSPLHF. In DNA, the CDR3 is TGTGCCAGCAGTTACGGGGCAGAGGGGTTTAATTCACCCCTCCACTTT.

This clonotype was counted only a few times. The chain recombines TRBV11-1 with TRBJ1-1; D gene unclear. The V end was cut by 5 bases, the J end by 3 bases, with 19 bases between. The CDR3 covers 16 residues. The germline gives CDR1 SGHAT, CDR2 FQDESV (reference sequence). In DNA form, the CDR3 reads TGTGCCAGCAGCCCATTTGTGAAGGGTGGGGACACTGAAGCTTTCTTT. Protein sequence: CASSPFVKGGDTEAFF.

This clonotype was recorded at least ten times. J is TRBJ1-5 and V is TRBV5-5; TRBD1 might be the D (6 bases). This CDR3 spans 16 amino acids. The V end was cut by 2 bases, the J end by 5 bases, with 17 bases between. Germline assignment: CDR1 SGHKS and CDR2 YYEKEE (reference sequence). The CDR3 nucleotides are TGTGCCAGCAGCTTTGGCGTCCCGGGGGGCGATCAGCCCCAGCATTTT. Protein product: CASSFGVPGGDQPQHF. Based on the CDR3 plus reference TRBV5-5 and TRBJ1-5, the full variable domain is DAGVTQSPTHLIKTRGQQVTLRCSPISGHKSVSWYQQVLGQGPQFIFQYYEKEERGRGNFPDRFSARQFPNYSSELNVNALLLGDSALYLCASSFGVPGGDQPQHFGDGTRLSIL.

CDR3 sequence: CASRTDRGPRHGYTF. As DNA, the CDR3 is TGTGCCAGTAGGACGGACAGGGGGCCTCGGCATGGCTACACCTTC. The chain is built from TRBV19 and TRBJ1-2; 11 bases agree with TRBD1. CDR3 length: 15 amino acids. Germline-derived CDR1 and CDR2 are LNHDA and SQIVND (reference sequence). Trimming took 6 bases from V and 6 from J; bases not matched to a gene: 9. The variable domain in full, completed from reference TRBV19 and TRBJ1-2, reads DGGITQSPKYLFRKEGQNVTLSCEQNLNHDAMYWYRQDPGQGLRLIYYSQIVNDFQKGDIAEGYSVSREKKESFPLTVTSAQKNPTAFYLCASRTDRGPRHGYTFGSGTRLTVV.

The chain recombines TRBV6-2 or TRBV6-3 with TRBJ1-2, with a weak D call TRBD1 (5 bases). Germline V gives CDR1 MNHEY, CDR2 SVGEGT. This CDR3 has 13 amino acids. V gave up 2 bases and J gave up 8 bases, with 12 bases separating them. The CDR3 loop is CASSYLRRDGYTF. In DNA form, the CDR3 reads TGTGCCAGCAGTTACCTCAGGCGGGACGGCTACACCTTC.

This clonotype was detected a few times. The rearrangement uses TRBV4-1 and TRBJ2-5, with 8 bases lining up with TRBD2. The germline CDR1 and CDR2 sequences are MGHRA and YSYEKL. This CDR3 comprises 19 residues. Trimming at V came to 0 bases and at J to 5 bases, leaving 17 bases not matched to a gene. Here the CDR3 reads CASSQDQVPSGGGRETQYF. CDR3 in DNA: TGCGCCAGCAGCCAAGATCAGGTTCCCTCGGGGGGGGGCCGGGAGACCCAGTACTTC.

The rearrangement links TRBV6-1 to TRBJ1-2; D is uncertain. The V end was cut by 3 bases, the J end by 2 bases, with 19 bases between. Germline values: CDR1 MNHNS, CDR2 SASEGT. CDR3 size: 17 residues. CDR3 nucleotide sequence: TGTGCCAGCAGTGAGACTGATGCCGAGACGACCAACTATGGCTACACCTTC. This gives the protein CASSETDAETTNYGYTF.

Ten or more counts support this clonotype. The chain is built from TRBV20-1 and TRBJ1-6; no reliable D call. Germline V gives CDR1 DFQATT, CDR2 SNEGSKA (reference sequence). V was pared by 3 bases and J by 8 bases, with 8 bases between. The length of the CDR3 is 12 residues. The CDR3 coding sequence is TGCAGTGCTAGCTCCCCGGATTCACCCCTCCACTTT. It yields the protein CSASSPDSPLHF.

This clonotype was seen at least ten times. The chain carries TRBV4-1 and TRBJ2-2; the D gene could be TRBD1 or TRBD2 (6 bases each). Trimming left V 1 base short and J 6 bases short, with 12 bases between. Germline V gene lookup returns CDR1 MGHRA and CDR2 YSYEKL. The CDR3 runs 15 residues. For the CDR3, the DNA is TGCGCCAGCAGCCAAGCGGGGGCGATGGCCGGGGAGCTGTTTTTT. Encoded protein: CASSQAGAMAGELFF.

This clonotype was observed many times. CDR3 protein: CATSRERLMNTEAFF. The DNA for the CDR3 is TGTGCCACCAGCAGAGAACGTCTAATGAACACTGAAGCTTTCTTT. The genes are TRBV15 and TRBJ1-1; no reliable D call. The CDR3 is 15 amino acids. The germline gives CDR1 LNHNV, CDR2 YYDKDF (reference sequence). The V gene lost 0 bases and the J gene lost 0 bases, with 8 bases spanning the gap.

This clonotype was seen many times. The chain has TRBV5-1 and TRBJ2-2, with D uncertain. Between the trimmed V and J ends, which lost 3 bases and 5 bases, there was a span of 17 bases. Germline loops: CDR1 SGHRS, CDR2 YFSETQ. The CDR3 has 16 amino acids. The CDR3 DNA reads TGCGCCAGCAGCTACTCACACGACCAACGGACCGGGGAGCTGTTTTTT. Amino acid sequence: CASSYSHDQRTGELFF.

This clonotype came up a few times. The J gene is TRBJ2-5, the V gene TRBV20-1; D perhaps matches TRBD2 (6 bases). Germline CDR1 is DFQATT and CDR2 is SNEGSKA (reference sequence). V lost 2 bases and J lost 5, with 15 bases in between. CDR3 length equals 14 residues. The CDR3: CSARWAGKWETQYF. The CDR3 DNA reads TGCAGTGCTAGATGGGCGGGAAAATGGGAGACCCAGTACTTC.

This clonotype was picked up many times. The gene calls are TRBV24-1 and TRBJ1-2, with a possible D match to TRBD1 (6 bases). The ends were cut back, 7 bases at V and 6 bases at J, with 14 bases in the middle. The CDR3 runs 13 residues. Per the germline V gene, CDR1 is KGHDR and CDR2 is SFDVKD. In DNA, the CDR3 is TGTGCCACCAGAGAGACAGGAGGTCATGGCTACACCTTC. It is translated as CATRETGGHGYTF.

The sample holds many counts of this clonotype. CDR3 bases: TGTGCCTGGAGGAGGGGACAGGGTGATGGCTACACCTTC. Its translation is CAWRRGQGDGYTF. The chain couples TRBV30 to TRBJ1-2, with 9 bases lining up with TRBD1. The CDR3 is made up of 13 amino acids. J was trimmed by 6 bases and V by 3 bases; bases with no gene match: 5. The germline CDR1 and CDR2 sequences are GTSNPN and SVGIG (reference sequence).

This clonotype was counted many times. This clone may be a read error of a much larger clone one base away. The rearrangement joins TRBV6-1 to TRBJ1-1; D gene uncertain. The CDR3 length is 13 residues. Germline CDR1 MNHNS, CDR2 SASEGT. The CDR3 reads CTSSEAENTEAFF. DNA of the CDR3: TGTACCAGCAGTGAAGCGGAGAACACTGAAGCTTTCTTT.

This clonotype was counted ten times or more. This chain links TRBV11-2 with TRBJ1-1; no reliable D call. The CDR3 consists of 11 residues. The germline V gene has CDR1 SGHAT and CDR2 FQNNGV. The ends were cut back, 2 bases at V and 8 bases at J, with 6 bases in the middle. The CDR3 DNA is TGTGCCAGCAGCTTAAAACCCGAAGCTTTCTTT. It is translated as CASSLKPEAFF.

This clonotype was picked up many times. DNA for the CDR3: TGTGCCAGCAGCTTAGGCCTAGCGGGAGAGCTACTCGCCTACGAGCAGTACTTC. It codes for CASSLGLAGELLAYEQYF. This chain uses TRBV11-2 with TRBJ2-7, with 10 positions matching TRBD2. V lost 1 base to trimming and J lost 2 bases; unmatched junction nucleotides: 11. Germline values: CDR1 SGHAT, CDR2 FQNNGV. This CDR3 spans 18 amino acids.

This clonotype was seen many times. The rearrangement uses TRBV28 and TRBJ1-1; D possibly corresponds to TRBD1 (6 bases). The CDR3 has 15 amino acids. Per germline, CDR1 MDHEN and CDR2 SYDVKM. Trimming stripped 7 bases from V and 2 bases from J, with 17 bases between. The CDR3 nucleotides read TGTGCCAGCACCCTGATGGGACATCTCAACACTGAAGCTTTCTTT. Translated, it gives CASTLMGHLNTEAFF. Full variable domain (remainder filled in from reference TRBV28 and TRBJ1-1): DVKVTQSSRYLVKRTGEKVFLECVQDMDHENMFWYRQDPGLGLRLIYFSYDVKMKEKGDIPEGYSVSREKKERFSLILESASTNQTSMYLCASTLMGHLNTEAFFGQGTRLTVV.

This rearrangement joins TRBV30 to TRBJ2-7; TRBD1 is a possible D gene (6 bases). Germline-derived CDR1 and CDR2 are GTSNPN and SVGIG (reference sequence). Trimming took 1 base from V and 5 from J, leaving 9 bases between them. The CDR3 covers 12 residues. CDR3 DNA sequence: TGTGCCTGGAGTGAGTCAGGGGACGAGCAGTACTTC. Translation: CAWSESGDEQYF. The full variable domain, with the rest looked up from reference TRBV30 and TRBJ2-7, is SQTIHQWPATLVQPVGSPLSLECTVEGTSNPNLYWYRQAAGRGLQLLFYSVGIGQISSEVPQNLSASRPQDRQFILSSKKLLLSDSGFYLCAWSESGDEQYFGPGTRLTVT.

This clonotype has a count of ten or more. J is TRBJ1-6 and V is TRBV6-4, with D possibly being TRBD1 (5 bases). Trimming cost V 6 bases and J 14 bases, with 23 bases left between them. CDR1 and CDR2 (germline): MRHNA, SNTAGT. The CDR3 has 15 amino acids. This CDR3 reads CASRHRDSPPMTLHF. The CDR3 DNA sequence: TGTGCCAGCAGACACCGGGACTCACCTCCTATGACCCTCCACTTT.

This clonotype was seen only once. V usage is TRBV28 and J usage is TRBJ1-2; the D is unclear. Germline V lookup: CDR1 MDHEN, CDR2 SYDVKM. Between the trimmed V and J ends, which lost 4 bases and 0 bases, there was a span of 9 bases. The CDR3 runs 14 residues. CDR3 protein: CASSSPTPNYGYTF. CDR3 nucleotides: TGTGCCAGCAGTTCACCGACACCTAACTATGGCTACACCTTC.